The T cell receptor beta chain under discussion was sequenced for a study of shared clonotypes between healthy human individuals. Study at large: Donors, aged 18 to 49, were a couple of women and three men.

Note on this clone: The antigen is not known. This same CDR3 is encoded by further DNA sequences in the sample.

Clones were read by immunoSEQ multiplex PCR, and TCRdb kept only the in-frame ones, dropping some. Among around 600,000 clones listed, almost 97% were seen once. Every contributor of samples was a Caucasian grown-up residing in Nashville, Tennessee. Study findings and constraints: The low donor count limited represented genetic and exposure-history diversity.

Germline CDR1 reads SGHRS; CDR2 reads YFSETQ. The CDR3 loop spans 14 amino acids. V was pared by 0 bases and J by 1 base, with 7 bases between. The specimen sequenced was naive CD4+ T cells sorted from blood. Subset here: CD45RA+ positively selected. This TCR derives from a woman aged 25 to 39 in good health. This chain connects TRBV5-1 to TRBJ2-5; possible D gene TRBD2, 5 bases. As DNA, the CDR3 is TGCGCCAGCAGCTTGGGTGGGAGCCAAGAGACCCAGTACTTC. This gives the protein CASSLGGSQETQYF.